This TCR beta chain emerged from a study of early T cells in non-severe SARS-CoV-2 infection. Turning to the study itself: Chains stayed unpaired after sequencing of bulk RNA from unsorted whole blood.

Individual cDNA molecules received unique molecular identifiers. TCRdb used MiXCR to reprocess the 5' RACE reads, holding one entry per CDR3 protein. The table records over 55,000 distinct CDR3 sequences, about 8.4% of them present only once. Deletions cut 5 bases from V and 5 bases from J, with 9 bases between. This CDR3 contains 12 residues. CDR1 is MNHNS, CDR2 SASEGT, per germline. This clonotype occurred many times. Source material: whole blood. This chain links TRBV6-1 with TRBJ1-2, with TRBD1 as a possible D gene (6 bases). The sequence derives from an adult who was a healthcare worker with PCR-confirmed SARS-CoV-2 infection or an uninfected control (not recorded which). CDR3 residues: CASSRTVYGYTF. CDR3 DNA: TGTGCCAGCAGTAGGACAGTGTATGGCTACACCTTC.